The present TCR beta chain was sequenced within a study of T cell therapy after organ transplantation. Study summary: Expansion used a peptide pool of 30 HLA class I and II CMV epitopes. Patients received up to 6 T cell doses every 2 weeks. Study findings and constraints: Few nonresponder expansions may reflect low coverage from poor CD8+ yield. Lower pretherapy CD8 clonality went with larger post-therapy fold change.

The time point: 4-8 weeks after completion of therapy. Sequenced by immunoSEQ multiplex PCR; TCRdb stores in-frame clones only, minus some. Of 20,000 or so clones in the sample, 65% to 85% are singletons; the top ten hold around 8.7%. Remarks on this clone: The antigen is undetermined.

Germline CDR1 reads SGHAT; CDR2 reads FQDESV (reference sequence). V was pared by 1 base and J by 2 bases, with 15 bases between. This CDR3 has 16 amino acids. The material sequenced was CD8+ T cells from blood, taken after autologous CMV-specific T cell therapy. The V call is TRBV11-1, the J call TRBJ2-7; perhaps TRBD1 as D (5 bases). This TCR derives from a human patient who had received a solid organ transplant and had CMV disease. Some of these T cells may belong to the graft donor. The CDR3 DNA sequence: TGTGCCAGCAGCTTAGAAGTGAGCAGGGCCCCCTACGAGCAGTACTTC. Amino acids: CASSLEVSRAPYEQYF.